Following are 5 T cell receptor beta chains from one sample sequenced in a study of blood T cell repertoires in COVID-19. Data came from immunoSEQ multiplex PCR; TCRdb stores just in-frame clones and leaves some out. The sample gives about 190,000 clones, around 78% of which show up once; approximately 2.9% is in the top ten. Sequencing was performed on peripheral blood. These receptors were collected from a woman of 80 years or more with active or convalescent COVID-19.

This clone was counted at least ten times. This sequence joins TRBV6-5 and TRBJ2-7, with D possibly being TRBD2 (6 bases). Trimming removed 7 bases from V and 3 bases from J, with 10 bases in between. CDR1 is MNHEY and CDR2 is SVGAGI in the germline V gene. The CDR3 length is 12 residues. CDR3 sequence (DNA): TGTGCCAGCAAAAGGGGACTCTACGAGCAGTACTTC. It encodes CASKRGLYEQYF.

The chain joins TRBV6-5 to TRBJ1-4; 7 positions agree with TRBD1. The CDR3 length is 15 residues. Germline-derived CDR1 and CDR2 are MNHEY and SVGAGI. Trimming took 4 bases from V and 5 from J; bases not matched to a gene: 7. CDR3 sequence: CASSSIRTGNEKLFF. The CDR3 region has the DNA TGTGCCAGCAGTTCCATCCGGACAGGCAATGAAAAACTGTTTTTT.

This clone was recorded a few times. The gene calls are TRBV19 and TRBJ1-1; 7 positions match TRBD1. CDR3 length: 14 residues. With V trimmed by 3 bases and J by 3 bases, 4 bases remained unmatched. The V gene's germline CDR1 is LNHDA and CDR2 SQIVND (reference sequence). CDR3 amino acids: CASSIGRGHTEAFF. The CDR3 nucleotides are TGTGCCAGTAGTATCGGAAGGGGGCACACTGAAGCTTTCTTT. Based on the CDR3 plus reference TRBV19 and TRBJ1-1, the full variable domain is DGGITQSPKYLFRKEGQNVTLSCEQNLNHDAMYWYRQDPGQGLRLIYYSQIVNDFQKGDIAEGYSVSREKKESFPLTVTSAQKNPTAFYLCASSIGRGHTEAFFGQGTRLTVV.

This chain connects TRBV6-6 to TRBJ1-6; D is uncertain. Germline CDR1 reads MNHNY; CDR2 reads SVGAGI (reference sequence). The V end lost 2 bases, the J end lost 7 bases, and 9 bases lay between the germline ends. The CDR3 is made up of 14 amino acids. The DNA of the CDR3 is TGTGCCAGCAGTTACATGGAGATGAATTCACCCCTCCACTTT. It is translated as CASSYMEMNSPLHF.

This clone has only a few counts. This chain uses TRBV13 with TRBJ1-4; 10 bases map to TRBD1. The V gene's germline CDR1 is PRHDT and CDR2 FYEKMQ (reference sequence). This CDR3 contains 14 residues. The ends lost 6 bases at V and 5 bases at J; junction bases unmatched: 3. The CDR3 DNA reads TGTGCCAGCAGGAGACAGGGGGCCAATGAAAAACTGTTTTTT. Residues: CASRRQGANEKLFF.